The 9 T cell receptor beta chains below all came from one sample that was sequenced in a study of patients and donors after allogeneic stem cell transplantation. TCRdb processed the RT-PCR reads anew with MiXCR; each CDR3 protein has one entry. The sample consists of about 110,000 distinct CDR3 sequences, around 36% of them appearing once. The sequencing sample was made of blood, either unsorted or a sorted T cell fraction (not recorded which). Receptor source: a human donor who was either an allogeneic HSCT recipient or a stem cell or donor lymphocyte infusion donor (not recorded which). It is not recorded whose cells these are; they may come from a transplant donor.

This clonotype was detected only once. The chain couples TRBV28 to TRBJ2-7; D remains unclear. Trimming removed 4 bases from V and 3 bases from J, with 22 bases in between. The CDR3 contains 17 residues. Germline V gene lookup returns CDR1 MDHEN and CDR2 SYDVKM. The CDR3 loop is CASSWAPWSKGLYEQYF. For the CDR3, the DNA is TGTGCCAGCAGTTGGGCCCCTTGGTCCAAGGGCCTCTACGAGCAGTACTTC.

The chain is built from TRBV5-1 and TRBJ1-6; D gene ambiguous. The CDR3 length is 13 residues. V was trimmed by 0 bases and J by 14 bases, leaving 12 bases between them. The V gene's germline CDR1 is SGHRS and CDR2 YFSETQ. This CDR3 is CASSLGPVSALHF. Written as DNA, the CDR3 is TGCGCCAGCAGCTTGGGTCCGGTCTCGGCCCTCCACTTT.

The table lists this clonotype with a few counts. The rearrangement joins TRBV4-1 to TRBJ1-1; D call uncertain. Germline CDR1 is MGHRA and CDR2 is YSYEKL. V was pared by 6 bases and J by 12 bases, with 26 bases between. The CDR3 runs to 15 residues. CDR3 residues: CASRKSSGAELKPFF. The CDR3 nucleotides are TGCGCCAGCAGAAAATCCAGCGGAGCCGAATTGAAGCCTTTCTTT.

This rearrangement joins TRBV10-3 to TRBJ2-1; TRBD2 is a possible D gene (5 bases). V gave up 6 bases and J gave up 6 bases, with 12 bases separating them. Per the germline V gene, CDR1 is ENHRY and CDR2 is SYGVKD. The CDR3 has 13 amino acids. The CDR3 region is CAIRDSLLNEQFF. The CDR3 bases are TGTGCCATCAGGGACTCGCTGCTCAATGAGCAGTTCTTC.

This clonotype has a handful of counts. The gene calls are TRBV9 and TRBJ1-5; D perhaps matches TRBD1 (6 bases). The CDR3 contains 14 residues. With 4 bases removed from V and 8 bases from J, the gap between germline ends came to 16 bases. Per germline, CDR1 SGDLS and CDR2 YYNGEE. Written as DNA, the CDR3 is TGTGCCAGCAGCATCCACAGGGAGCGGGAGCCCCAGCATTTT. It codes for CASSIHREREPQHF.

This clonotype was counted a single time. The V gene is TRBV20-1, the J gene TRBJ2-7; D is undetermined. Trimming removed 6 bases from V and 0 bases from J, with 12 bases in between. Per the germline V gene, CDR1 is DFQATT and CDR2 is SNEGSKA (reference sequence). The CDR3 consists of 13 residues. CDR3 loop: CSANCEISYEQYF. DNA of the CDR3: TGCAGTGCGAACTGTGAGATCTCCTACGAGCAGTACTTC.

There are a few counts of this clonotype. The V gene is TRBV12-3 or TRBV12-4, the J gene TRBJ2-4, with 7 bases fitting TRBD1. Trimming took 3 bases from V and 0 from J; bases not matched to a gene: 2. The CDR3 runs 15 residues. The CDR3 protein is CASSFQGVAKNIQYF. CDR3 nucleotides: TGTGCCAGCAGTTTCCAGGGGGTAGCCAAAAACATTCAGTACTTC.

This clonotype was detected only once. This sequence joins TRBV27 and TRBJ2-1, with D perhaps TRBD1 or TRBD2 (6 bases each). Germline V lookup: CDR1 MNHEY, CDR2 SMNVEV (reference sequence). The CDR3 has 15 residues. V lost 2 bases, J lost 8 bases, and 16 bases lay in between. For the CDR3, the DNA is TGTGCCAGCAGTTTAGTACGGGGGCGTCGTCATGAGCAGTTCTTC. Translation: CASSLVRGRRHEQFF.

The V call is TRBV4-2, the J call TRBJ2-7, with D perhaps matching TRBD2 (6 bases). The CDR3 consists of 15 residues. The ends were cut back, 0 bases at V and 2 bases at J, with 11 bases in the middle. CDR1 and CDR2 (germline): LGHNA, YNFKEQ. The DNA for the CDR3 is TGTGCCAGCAGCCAAGAGGGGGGAGGACCCTACGAGCAGTACTTC. This sequence encodes CASSQEGGGPYEQYF.